Listed here are 23 T cell receptor beta chains from one sample, sequenced in a study of Ad26.COV2.S vaccination and SARS-CoV-2 variants. Treatment: 15 to 20 received Ad26.COV2.S at low or high dose, single or two shots; about 5 received placebo; per-sample allocation not given. The study sampled participants on day 63 after the first vaccine or placebo injection. Assay used: immunoSEQ multiplex PCR; TCRdb lists only in-frame clones, some missing. The data show roughly 350,000 clones, about 89% seen once. This specimen was peripheral blood, taken in a trial of Ad26.COV2.S vaccine versus placebo. The receptors shown here come from a person aged 18 to 59 who received the Ad26.COV2.S COVID-19 vaccine or a placebo.

The chain has TRBV3-1 (or the pseudogene TRBV3-2) and TRBJ2-5, with D perhaps matching TRBD1 or TRBD2 (7 bases each). Per germline, CDR1 LGHDT and CDR2 YNNKEL (reference sequence). This CDR3 spans 14 amino acids. Trimming pared 4 bases from V and 4 bases from J, leaving 13 bases between. The CDR3 DNA is TGTGCCAGCAGCCTCGGCAGGGGGGGAGAGACCCAGTACTTC. It is translated as CASSLGRGGETQYF.

V usage is TRBV7-9 and J usage is TRBJ2-1; TRBD2 agrees at 12 bases. CDR1 and CDR2 (germline): SEHNR, FQNEAQ (reference sequence). The junction had 12 bases not matched to a gene; V was cut back by 6 bases and J by 0 bases. CDR3 length: 19 amino acids. This CDR3 reads CASRPRLAGAISSYNEQFF. The CDR3 nucleotides are TGTGCCAGCAGACCCAGACTAGCGGGGGCGATAAGCTCCTACAATGAGCAGTTCTTC.

The genes are TRBV5-5 and TRBJ1-1; D not resolved. The CDR3 loop spans 15 amino acids. Trimming left V 1 base short and J 0 bases short, with 10 bases between. Germline V gene sequence: CDR1 SGHKS, CDR2 YYEKEE (reference sequence). The CDR3 DNA reads as TGTGCCAGCAGCTTGAGAGGCAGCGTGAACACTGAAGCTTTCTTT. As protein: CASSLRGSVNTEAFF.

The chain recombines TRBV9 with TRBJ2-5, with 7 bases matching TRBD1. This CDR3 is built from 15 residues. The germline V gene encodes CDR1 SGDLS and CDR2 YYNGEE. Unmatched junction bases numbered 8, after V lost 3 bases and J lost 3 bases. This CDR3 is CASSGRDSREETQYF. The CDR3 DNA is TGTGCCAGCAGCGGCCGGGACAGCCGAGAAGAGACCCAGTACTTC.

In this sample, this clone turned up once. The gene calls are TRBV28 and TRBJ1-5; possible D gene TRBD1, 5 bases. Germline CDR1 MDHEN, CDR2 SYDVKM. This CDR3 spans 14 amino acids. The ends were cut back, 4 bases at V and 9 bases at J, with 16 bases in the middle. CDR3 DNA: TGTGCCAGCAGTTCTATGACAGCCTCAAGGCCCCAGCATTTT. Encoded protein: CASSSMTASRPQHF. Full variable domain (remainder filled in from reference TRBV28 and TRBJ1-5): DVKVTQSSRYLVKRTGEKVFLECVQDMDHENMFWYRQDPGLGLRLIYFSYDVKMKEKGDIPEGYSVSREKKERFSLILESASTNQTSMYLCASSSMTASRPQHFGDGTRLSIL.

The chain uses TRBV6-5 and TRBJ2-7, with D possibly TRBD1 on 6 matching bases. Germline V gives CDR1 MNHEY, CDR2 SVGAGI. The V end lost 6 bases, the J end lost 11 bases, and 17 bases lay between the germline ends. This CDR3 is built from 12 residues. CDR3 sequence reads: CASSYRELGKYF. The CDR3 nucleotides read TGTGCCAGCAGCTACAGGGAGTTAGGGAAGTACTTC.

The chain employs TRBV10-3 and TRBJ1-4; the D is unclear. The CDR3 is 12 residues long. Germline CDR1 reads ENHRY; CDR2 reads SYGVKD. Trimming removed 2 bases from V and 8 bases from J, with 6 bases in between. The CDR3 region has the DNA TGTGCCATCAGTGAGAGGAGAGAAAAACTGTTTTTT. Its protein product is CAISERREKLFF.

The rearrangement links TRBV20-1 to TRBJ1-1; D ambiguous. V lost 4 bases and J lost 7, with 7 bases in between. This CDR3 has 10 residues. Germline lookup yields CDR1 DFQATT and CDR2 SNEGSKA (reference sequence). The CDR3 DNA follows: TGCAGTGCTATAGAGAATGAAGCTTTCTTT. It codes for CSAIENEAFF.

The V call is TRBV7-9, the J call TRBJ1-5; 9 bases map to TRBD1. CDR1 is SEHNR, CDR2 FQNEAQ, per germline (reference sequence). CDR3 size: 17 residues. Germline trimming cut 5 bases from V and 5 bases from J; bases unmatched to any gene: 13. The CDR3 region has the DNA TGTGCCAGCAGCAACGTTCCTGGGACAGGGTATTATCAGCCCCAGCATTTT. Amino acid sequence: CASSNVPGTGYYQPQHF.

This sequence joins TRBV20-1 and TRBJ1-2; TRBD1 is a possible D gene (5 bases). Germline V lookup: CDR1 DFQATT, CDR2 SNEGSKA (reference sequence). Trimming cost V 3 bases and J 0 bases, with 8 bases left between them. The CDR3 is 13 residues long. CDR3 amino acids: CSASRGTNYGYTF. The CDR3 nucleotides are TGCAGTGCTAGTAGGGGTACTAACTATGGCTACACCTTC.

This chain uses TRBV6-6 with TRBJ2-1; D not certain. CDR3 length: 12 amino acids. V was shortened by 2 bases and J by 7 bases, with 6 bases between the two germline ends. Germline V CDR1 and CDR2: MNHNY, SVGAGI (reference sequence). The CDR3 bases are TGTGCCAGCAGTTACGGTACAAATGAGCAGTTCTTC. This codes for CASSYGTNEQFF.

The gene calls are TRBV5-4 and TRBJ2-3; 8 nucleotides match TRBD2. The junction had 11 bases not matched to a gene; V was cut back by 0 bases and J by 5 bases. Germline V CDR1 and CDR2: SGHNT, YYREEE (reference sequence). This CDR3 has 17 amino acids. The CDR3 sequence: CASSLDPSGSGGDTQYF. Written as DNA, the CDR3 is TGTGCCAGCAGCTTGGATCCTAGCGGGTCCGGCGGAGATACGCAGTATTTT.

This chain joins TRBV28 and TRBJ1-5; TRBD1 agrees at 7 bases. The CDR3 has 15 amino acids. Germline trimming cut 6 bases from V and 4 bases from J; bases unmatched to any gene: 9. Germline values: CDR1 MDHEN, CDR2 SYDVKM. The CDR3 is CASSKGGDSNQPQHF. The CDR3 nucleotides read TGTGCCAGCAGCAAGGGGGGGGACAGTAATCAGCCCCAGCATTTT.

The chain recombines TRBV28 with TRBJ2-7, with D possibly being TRBD1 (5 bases). Germline values: CDR1 MDHEN, CDR2 SYDVKM. Trimming removed 3 bases from V and 5 bases from J, with 23 bases in between. CDR3 size: 17 residues. The CDR3 spells CASSFLVLLGDPNEQYF. CDR3 sequence (DNA): TGTGCCAGCAGTTTTTTGGTGCTGTTAGGGGATCCTAACGAGCAGTACTTC.

This chain joins TRBV13 and TRBJ2-7; D tentatively reads TRBD1 or TRBD2 (5 bases each). V lost 0 bases to trimming and J lost 6 bases, with 15 bases between them. The CDR3 is 15 residues long. Germline-derived CDR1 and CDR2 are PRHDT and FYEKMQ (reference sequence). CDR3 sequence: CASSLGRDPWAEQYF. DNA of the CDR3: TGTGCCAGCAGCTTAGGCCGGGACCCCTGGGCCGAGCAGTACTTC.

The chain has TRBV11-2 and TRBJ2-7, with D possibly TRBD1 on 6 matching bases. Germline V gene lookup returns CDR1 SGHAT and CDR2 FQNNGV. V lost 4 bases and J lost 0, with 13 bases in between. This CDR3 is 15 amino acids long. The CDR3 region is CASSSLRDTSYEQYF. The CDR3 coding sequence is TGTGCCAGCAGCTCGCTCCGGGACACCTCCTACGAGCAGTACTTC.

The V gene is TRBV2, the J gene TRBJ1-1; 9 nucleotides match TRBD1. The CDR3 runs 15 residues. V shed 7 bases, J shed 3 bases, and the junction held 9 bases outside the gene matches. Per the germline V gene, CDR1 is SNHLY and CDR2 is FYNNEI. CDR3 DNA: TGTGCCAGCAAGCAGGAGACAGGGGGGGACACTGAAGCTTTCTTT. Translating it yields CASKQETGGDTEAFF.

V gene TRBV19 combines with J gene TRBJ2-3; 11 bases align to TRBD2. CDR3 length: 15 residues. The trim removed 3 bases at V and 6 bases at J, leaving 5 bases unmatched. Per the germline V gene, CDR1 is LNHDA and CDR2 is SQIVND (reference sequence). CDR3 sequence: CASSISLAGGDTQYF. The CDR3 DNA sequence: TGTGCCAGTAGTATCAGCCTAGCGGGGGGCGATACGCAGTATTTT.

The chain has TRBV19 and TRBJ1-2; D perhaps matches TRBD1 (6 bases). Germline V gives CDR1 LNHDA, CDR2 SQIVND (reference sequence). CDR3 length equals 13 residues. Trimming took 5 bases from V and 4 from J, leaving 11 bases between them. In nucleotides, the CDR3 is TGTGCCAGTAGTTGGACAGAAACCTATGGCTACACCTTC. It encodes CASSWTETYGYTF.

A single count supports this clone. The chain couples TRBV11-2 to TRBJ2-5; D might be TRBD2 (7 bases). Germline V gene lookup returns CDR1 SGHAT and CDR2 FQNNGV. V was shortened by 7 bases and J by 1 base, with 13 bases between the two germline ends. This CDR3 is built from 14 residues. CDR3 amino acids: CASTRGLIQETQYF. In nucleotides, the CDR3 is TGTGCCAGCACCAGGGGACTAATCCAAGAGACCCAGTACTTC.

J is TRBJ1-1 and V is TRBV12-3 or TRBV12-4, with a weak D call TRBD1 (6 bases). V was trimmed by 9 bases and J by 3 bases, leaving 14 bases between them. This CDR3 has 13 amino acids. CDR3 in amino acids: CASSRQADTEAFF. The CDR3 DNA sequence: TGTGCCAGTTCTCGACAGGCGGACACTGAAGCTTTCTTT.

The V call is TRBV7-9, the J call TRBJ2-1; the D is unclear. V lost 3 bases and J lost 0, with 18 bases in between. The CDR3 loop spans 18 amino acids. CDR1 and CDR2 (germline): SEHNR, FQNEAQ (reference sequence). The CDR3 is CASSFRNVGANSYNEQFF. CDR3 sequence (DNA): TGTGCCAGCAGCTTCCGCAACGTAGGCGCTAACTCCTACAATGAGCAGTTCTTC.

The genes are TRBV6-1 and TRBJ2-7; no definite D call. The germline V and J ends were trimmed by 3 bases and 0 bases, with 9 bases remaining between them. This CDR3 has 14 amino acids. Germline loops: CDR1 MNHNS, CDR2 SASEGT. CDR3 loop: CASSDDTSSYEQYF. Here the CDR3 DNA reads TGTGCCAGCAGTGATGACACGAGCTCCTACGAGCAGTACTTC.